This T cell receptor beta chain derives from a study of cytomegalovirus exposure and HLA in healthy donors. The V segment lost 4 bases and the J segment 5 bases; nucleotides outside the gene matches: 11. The CDR3 is made up of 16 amino acids. Germline V gene sequence: CDR1 SGHDT, CDR2 YYEEEE. The PCR used 60 Vbeta and 13 Jbeta primers. This table comes from immunoSEQ multiplex PCR, and its TCRdb copy is limited to in-frame clones, with some not included. The sample holds 100,000 or so clones, roughly 69% seen once. The receptor comes from a human donor in good health. The chain employs TRBV5-6 and TRBJ2-5, with 10 bases identical to TRBD2. Sequences were obtained from PBMCs. CDR3 sequence reads: CASSALAGAKRETQYF. The CDR3 nucleotides are TGTGCCAGCAGCGCCCTAGCGGGAGCGAAGAGGGAGACCCAGTACTTC.